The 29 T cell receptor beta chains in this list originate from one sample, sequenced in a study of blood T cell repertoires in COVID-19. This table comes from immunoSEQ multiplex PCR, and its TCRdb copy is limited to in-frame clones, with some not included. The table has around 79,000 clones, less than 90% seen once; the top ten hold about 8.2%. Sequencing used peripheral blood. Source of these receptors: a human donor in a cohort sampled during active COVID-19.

The CDR3 reads CAISEPEGVNTIYF. The CDR3, as DNA: TGTGCCATCAGTGAGCCGGAAGGGGTGAACACCATATATTTT. The gene calls are TRBV10-3 and TRBJ1-3; TRBD1 might be the D (5 bases). This CDR3 comprises 14 residues. V gave up 2 bases and J gave up 7 bases, with 12 bases separating them. Per germline, CDR1 ENHRY and CDR2 SYGVKD.

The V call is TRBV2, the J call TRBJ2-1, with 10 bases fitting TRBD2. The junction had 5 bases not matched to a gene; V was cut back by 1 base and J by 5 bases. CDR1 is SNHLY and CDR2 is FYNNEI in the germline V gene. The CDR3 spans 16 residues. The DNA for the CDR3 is TGTGCCAGCAGTGAAGTAGGGACTAGCGCTAACAATGAGCAGTTCTTC. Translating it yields CASSEVGTSANNEQFF. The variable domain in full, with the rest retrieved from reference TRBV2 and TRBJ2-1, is EPEVTQTPSHQVTQMGQEVILRCVPISNHLYFYWYRQILGQKVEFLVSFYNNEISEKSEIFDDQFSVERPDGSNFTLKIRSTKLEDSAMYFCASSEVGTSANNEQFFGPGTRLTVL.

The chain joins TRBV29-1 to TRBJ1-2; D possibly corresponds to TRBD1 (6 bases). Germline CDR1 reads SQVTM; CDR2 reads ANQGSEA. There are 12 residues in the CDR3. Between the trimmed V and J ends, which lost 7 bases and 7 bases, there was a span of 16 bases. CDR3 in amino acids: CSADSAFSGYTF. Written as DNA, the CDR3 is TGCAGCGCGGACAGTGCGTTCAGTGGCTACACCTTC.

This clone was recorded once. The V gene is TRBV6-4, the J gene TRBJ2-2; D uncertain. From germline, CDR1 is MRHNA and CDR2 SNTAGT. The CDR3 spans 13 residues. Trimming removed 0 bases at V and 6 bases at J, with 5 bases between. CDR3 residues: CASSDSLAGELFF. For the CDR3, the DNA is TGTGCCAGCAGTGACTCATTAGCCGGGGAGCTGTTTTTT.

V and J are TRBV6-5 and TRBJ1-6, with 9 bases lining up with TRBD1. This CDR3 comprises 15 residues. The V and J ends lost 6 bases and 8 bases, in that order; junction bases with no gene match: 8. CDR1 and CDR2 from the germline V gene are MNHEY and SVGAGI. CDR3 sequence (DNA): TGTGCCAGCAGGGAGGGACAGGGTTTTCATTCACCCCTCCACTTT. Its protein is CASREGQGFHSPLHF.

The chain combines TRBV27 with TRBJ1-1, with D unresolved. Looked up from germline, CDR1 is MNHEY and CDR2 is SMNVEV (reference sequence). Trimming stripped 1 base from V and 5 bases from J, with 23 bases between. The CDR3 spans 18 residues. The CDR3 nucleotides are TGTGCCAGCAGTTTATATGTCCCGGTTGAACCGGGTCGGACTGAAGCTTTCTTT. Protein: CASSLYVPVEPGRTEAFF.

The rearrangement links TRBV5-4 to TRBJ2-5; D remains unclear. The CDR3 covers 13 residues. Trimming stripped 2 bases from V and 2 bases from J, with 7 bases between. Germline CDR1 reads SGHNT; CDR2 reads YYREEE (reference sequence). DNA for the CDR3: TGTGCCAGCAGCTTAGGAGAGCAAGAGACCCAGTACTTC. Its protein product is CASSLGEQETQYF.

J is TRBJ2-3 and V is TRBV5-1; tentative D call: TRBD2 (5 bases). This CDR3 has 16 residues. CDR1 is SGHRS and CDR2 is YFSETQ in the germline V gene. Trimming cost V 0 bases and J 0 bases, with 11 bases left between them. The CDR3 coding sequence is TGCGCCAGCAGCTTGGAAGGGCGGGCTAGCACAGATACGCAGTATTTT. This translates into CASSLEGRASTDTQYF.

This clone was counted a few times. DNA for the CDR3: TGTGCCAGCAGTTCCGCCCCCGACAGCTACGAGCAGTACTTC. Its protein product is CASSSAPDSYEQYF. This chain joins TRBV5-4 and TRBJ2-7; weak D call: TRBD1 (5 bases). The CDR3 is 14 amino acids. The V end was cut by 5 bases, the J end by 3 bases, with 15 bases between. The germline gives CDR1 SGHNT, CDR2 YYREEE (reference sequence). The variable domain in full, completed from reference TRBV5-4 and TRBJ2-7, reads ETGVTQSPTHLIKTRGQQVTLRCSSQSGHNTVSWYQQALGQGPQFIFQYYREEENGRGNFPPRFSGLQFPNYSSELNVNALELDDSALYLCASSSAPDSYEQYFGPGTRLTVT.

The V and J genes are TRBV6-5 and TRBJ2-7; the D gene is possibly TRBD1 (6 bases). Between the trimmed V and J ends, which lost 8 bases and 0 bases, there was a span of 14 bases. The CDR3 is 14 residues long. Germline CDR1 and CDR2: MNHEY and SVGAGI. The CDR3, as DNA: TGTGCCAGCCGTAGGGGGTCGAGCTCCTACGAGCAGTACTTC. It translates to CASRRGSSSYEQYF.

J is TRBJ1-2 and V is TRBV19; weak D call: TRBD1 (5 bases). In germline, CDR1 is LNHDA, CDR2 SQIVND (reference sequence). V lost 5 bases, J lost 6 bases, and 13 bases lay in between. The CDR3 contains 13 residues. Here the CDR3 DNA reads TGTGCCAGTAGTCCAGGGTTTGGCGATGGCTACACCTTC. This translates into CASSPGFGDGYTF.

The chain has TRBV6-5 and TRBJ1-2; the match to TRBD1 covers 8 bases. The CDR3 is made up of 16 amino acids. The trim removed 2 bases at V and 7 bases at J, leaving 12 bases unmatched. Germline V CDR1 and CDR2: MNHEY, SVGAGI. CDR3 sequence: CASSYRWTGSIVGYTF. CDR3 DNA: TGTGCCAGCAGTTACCGATGGACAGGGTCGATAGTTGGCTACACCTTC.

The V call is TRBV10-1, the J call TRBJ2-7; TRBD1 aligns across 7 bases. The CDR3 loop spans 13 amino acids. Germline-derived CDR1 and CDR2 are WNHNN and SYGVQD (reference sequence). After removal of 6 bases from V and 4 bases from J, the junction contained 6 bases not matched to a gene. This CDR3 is CASRKGARYEQYF. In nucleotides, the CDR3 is TGCGCCAGCAGGAAGGGGGCTCGGTACGAGCAGTACTTC.

The CDR3 bases are TGTGCCAGCAGCGTAGGAGGGCGGGGGGGCACAGATACGCAGTATTTT. This encodes CASSVGGRGGTDTQYF. V is TRBV9 and J is TRBJ2-3, with TRBD2 matching 8 bases. Unmatched junction bases numbered 4, after V lost 0 bases and J lost 1 base. The CDR3 sequence is 16 residues long. The germline V gene encodes CDR1 SGDLS and CDR2 YYNGEE. The complete variable domain, with remaining parts taken from reference TRBV9 and TRBJ2-3, reads DSGVTQTPKHLITATGQRVTLRCSPRSGDLSVYWYQQSLDQGLQFLIQYYNGEERAKGNILERFSAQQFPDLHSELNLSSLELGDSALYFCASSVGGRGGTDTQYFGPGTRLTVL.

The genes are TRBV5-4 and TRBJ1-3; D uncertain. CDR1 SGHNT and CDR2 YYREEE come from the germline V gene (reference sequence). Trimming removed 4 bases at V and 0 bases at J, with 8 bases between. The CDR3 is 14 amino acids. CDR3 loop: CASSPGVSGNTIYF. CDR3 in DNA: TGTGCCAGCAGCCCCGGGGTCTCTGGAAACACCATATATTTT.

The CDR3 region is CASTERASGSNEQFF. CDR3 DNA sequence: TGTGCCAGCACCGAACGGGCTAGCGGGAGCAATGAGCAGTTCTTC. The J gene is TRBJ2-1, the V gene TRBV6-5; 10 positions match TRBD2. The V segment lost 7 bases and the J segment 6 bases; nucleotides outside the gene matches: 9. This CDR3 has 15 residues. Germline-derived CDR1 and CDR2 are MNHEY and SVGAGI.

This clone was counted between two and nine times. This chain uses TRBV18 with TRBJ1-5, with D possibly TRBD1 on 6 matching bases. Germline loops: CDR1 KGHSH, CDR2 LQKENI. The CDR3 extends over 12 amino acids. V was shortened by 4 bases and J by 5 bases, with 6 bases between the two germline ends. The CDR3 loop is CASSQGDQPQHF. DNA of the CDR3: TGTGCCAGCTCACAGGGGGATCAGCCCCAGCATTTT. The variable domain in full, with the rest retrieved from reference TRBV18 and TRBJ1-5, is NAGVMQNPRHLVRRRGQEARLRCSPMKGHSHVYWYRQLPEEGLKFMVYLQKENIIDESGMPKERFSAEFPKEGPSILRIQQVVRGDSAAYFCASSQGDQPQHFGDGTRLSIL.

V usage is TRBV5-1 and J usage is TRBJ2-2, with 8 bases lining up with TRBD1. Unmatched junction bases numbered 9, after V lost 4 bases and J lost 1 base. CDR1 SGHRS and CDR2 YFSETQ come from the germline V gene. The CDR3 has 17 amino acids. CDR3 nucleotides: TGCGCCAGCAGCATAACCAAAACAGGGGGGAACACCGGGGAGCTGTTTTTT. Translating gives CASSITKTGGNTGELFF. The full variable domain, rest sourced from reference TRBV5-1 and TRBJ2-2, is KAGVTQTPRYLIKTRGQQVTLSCSPISGHRSVSWYQQTPGQGLQFLFEYFSETQRNKGNFPGRFSGRQFSNSRSEMNVSTLELGDSALYLCASSITKTGGNTGELFFGEGSRLTVL.

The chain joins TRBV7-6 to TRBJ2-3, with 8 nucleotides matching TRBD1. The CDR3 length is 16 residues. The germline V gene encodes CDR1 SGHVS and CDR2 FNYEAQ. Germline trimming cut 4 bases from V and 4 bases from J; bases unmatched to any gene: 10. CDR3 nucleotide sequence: TGTGCCAGCAGCTCGACCAGGACAGGGACGGCAGATACGCAGTATTTT. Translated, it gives CASSSTRTGTADTQYF. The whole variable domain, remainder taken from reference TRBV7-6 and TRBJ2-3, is GAGVSQSPRYKVTKRGQDVALRCDPISGHVSLYWYRQALGQGPEFLTYFNYEAQQDKSGLPNDRFSAERPEGSISTLTIQRTEQRDSAMYRCASSSTRTGTADTQYFGPGTRLTVL.

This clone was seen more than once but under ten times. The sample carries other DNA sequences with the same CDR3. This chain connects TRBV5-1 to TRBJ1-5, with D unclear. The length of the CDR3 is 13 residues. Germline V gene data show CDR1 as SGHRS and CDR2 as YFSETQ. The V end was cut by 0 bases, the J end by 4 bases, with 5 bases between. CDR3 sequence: CASSLDINQPQHF. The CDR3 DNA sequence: TGCGCCAGCAGCTTGGACATTAATCAGCCCCAGCATTTT.

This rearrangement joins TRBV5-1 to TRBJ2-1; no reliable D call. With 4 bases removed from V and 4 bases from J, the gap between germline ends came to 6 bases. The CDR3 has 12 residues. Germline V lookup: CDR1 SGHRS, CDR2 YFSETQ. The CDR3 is CASSLQYNEQFF. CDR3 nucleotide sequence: TGCGCCAGCAGCCTACAGTACAATGAGCAGTTCTTC.

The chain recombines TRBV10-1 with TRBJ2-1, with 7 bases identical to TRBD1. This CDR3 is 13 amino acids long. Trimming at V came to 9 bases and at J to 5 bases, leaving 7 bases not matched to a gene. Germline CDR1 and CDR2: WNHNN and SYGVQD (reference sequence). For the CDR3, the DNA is TGCGCCAGTTCCGGGACAGAGGACAATGAGCAGTTCTTC. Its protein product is CASSGTEDNEQFF.

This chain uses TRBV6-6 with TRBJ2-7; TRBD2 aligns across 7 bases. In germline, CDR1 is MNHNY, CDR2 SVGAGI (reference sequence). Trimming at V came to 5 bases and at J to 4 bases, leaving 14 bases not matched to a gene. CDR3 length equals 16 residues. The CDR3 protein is CASSLGRGGISYEQYF. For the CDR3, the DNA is TGTGCCAGCAGTCTAGGGCGCGGGGGTATTTCGTACGAGCAGTACTTC.

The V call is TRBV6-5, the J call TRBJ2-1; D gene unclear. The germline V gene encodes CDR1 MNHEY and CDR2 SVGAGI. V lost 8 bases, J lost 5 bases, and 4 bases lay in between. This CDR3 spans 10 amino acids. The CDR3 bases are TGTGCCAGCCAGGACAATGAGCAGTTCTTC. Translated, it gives CASQDNEQFF.

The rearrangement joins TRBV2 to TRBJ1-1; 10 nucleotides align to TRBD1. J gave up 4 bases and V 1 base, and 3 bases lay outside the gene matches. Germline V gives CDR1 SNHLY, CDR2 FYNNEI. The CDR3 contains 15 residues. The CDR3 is CASSEGGQGITEAFF. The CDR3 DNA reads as TGTGCCAGCAGTGAAGGGGGACAGGGGATCACTGAAGCTTTCTTT.

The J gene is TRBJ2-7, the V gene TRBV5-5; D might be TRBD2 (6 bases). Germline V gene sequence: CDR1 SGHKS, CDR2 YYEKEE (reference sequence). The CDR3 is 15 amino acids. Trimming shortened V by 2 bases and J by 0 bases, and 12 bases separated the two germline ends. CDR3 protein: CASSFPAGSSYEQYF. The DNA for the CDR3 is TGTGCCAGCAGCTTCCCAGCGGGTAGCTCCTACGAGCAGTACTTC.

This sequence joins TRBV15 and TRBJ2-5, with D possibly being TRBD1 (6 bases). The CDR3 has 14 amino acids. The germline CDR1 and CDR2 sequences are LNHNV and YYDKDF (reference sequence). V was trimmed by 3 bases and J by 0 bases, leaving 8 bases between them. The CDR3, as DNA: TGTGCCACCAGCAGCGACAGGTACCAAGAGACCCAGTACTTC. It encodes CATSSDRYQETQYF.

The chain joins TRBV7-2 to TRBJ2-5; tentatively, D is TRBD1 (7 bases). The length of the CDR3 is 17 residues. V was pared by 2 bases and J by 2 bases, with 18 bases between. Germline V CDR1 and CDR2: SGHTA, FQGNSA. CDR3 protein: CASSLIQLTGRQETQYF. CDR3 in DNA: TGTGCCAGCAGCTTAATCCAGTTGACAGGGAGGCAAGAGACCCAGTACTTC.

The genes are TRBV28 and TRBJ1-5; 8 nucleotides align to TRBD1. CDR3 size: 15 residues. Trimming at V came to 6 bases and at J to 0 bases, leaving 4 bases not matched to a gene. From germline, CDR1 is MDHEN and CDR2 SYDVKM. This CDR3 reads CASRPTGDSNQPQHF. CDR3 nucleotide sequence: TGTGCCAGCAGACCGACAGGGGATAGCAATCAGCCCCAGCATTTT.